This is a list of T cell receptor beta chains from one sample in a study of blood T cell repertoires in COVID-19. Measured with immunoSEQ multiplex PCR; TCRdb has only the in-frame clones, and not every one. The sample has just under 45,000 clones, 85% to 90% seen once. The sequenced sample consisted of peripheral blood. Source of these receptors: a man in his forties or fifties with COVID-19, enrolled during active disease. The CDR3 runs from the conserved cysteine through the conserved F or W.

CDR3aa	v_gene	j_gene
CASSEMEQVFYEQYF	TRBV2	TRBJ2-7
CASSIGGRGGYTF	TRBV19	TRBJ1-2
CAWYHGRSSGANVLTF	TRBV30	TRBJ2-6
CASSLALPSSGANVLTF	TRBV7-9	TRBJ2-6
CASSLDGPAGDTQYF	TRBV7-6	TRBJ2-3
CASSLKGATAAGELFF	TRBV5-1	TRBJ2-2
CAISEDRAGEKLFF	TRBV10-3	TRBJ1-4
CASSRGQGNSPLHF	TRBV11-2	TRBJ1-6
CASSLNSNEQFF	TRBV12-3/TRBV12-4	TRBJ2-1
CASRTTRYGYTF	TRBV2	TRBJ1-2
CAWSHQGPSGNTIYF	TRBV30	TRBJ1-3
CASSRSGGGGVEQYF	TRBV19	TRBJ2-7
CASRPGANTGELFF	TRBV7-2	TRBJ2-2
CASSFQGQAGNTIYF	TRBV19	TRBJ1-3
CASSPLAGESEQYF	TRBV27	TRBJ2-7
CASSQTGPGTQYF	TRBV18	TRBJ2-5
CASSVVGGQPQHF	TRBV9	TRBJ1-5
CASSLWATGRQNQPQHF	TRBV28	TRBJ1-5
CSVLPGGWGTEAFF	TRBV29-1	TRBJ1-1
CASSQVLTGNGYTF	TRBV4-1	TRBJ1-2